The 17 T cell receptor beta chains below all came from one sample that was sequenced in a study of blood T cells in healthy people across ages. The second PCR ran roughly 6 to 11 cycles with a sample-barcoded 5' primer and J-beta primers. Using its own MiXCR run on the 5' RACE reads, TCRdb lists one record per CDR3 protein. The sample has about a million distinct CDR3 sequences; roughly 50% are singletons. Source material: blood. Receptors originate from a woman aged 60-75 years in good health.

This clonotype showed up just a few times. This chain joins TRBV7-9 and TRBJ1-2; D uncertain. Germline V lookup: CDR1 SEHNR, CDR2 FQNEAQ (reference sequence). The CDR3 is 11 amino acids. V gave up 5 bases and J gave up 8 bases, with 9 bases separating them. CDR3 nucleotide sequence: TGTGCCAGCAGCAGACGGGAAGGCTACACCTTC. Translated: CASSRREGYTF.

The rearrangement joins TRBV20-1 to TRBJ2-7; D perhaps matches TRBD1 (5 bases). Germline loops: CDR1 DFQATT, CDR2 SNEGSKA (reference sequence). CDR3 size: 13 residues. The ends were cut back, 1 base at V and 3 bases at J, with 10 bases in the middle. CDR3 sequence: CSARVLTVYEQYF. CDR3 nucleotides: TGCAGTGCTAGAGTCCTGACAGTCTACGAGCAGTACTTC.

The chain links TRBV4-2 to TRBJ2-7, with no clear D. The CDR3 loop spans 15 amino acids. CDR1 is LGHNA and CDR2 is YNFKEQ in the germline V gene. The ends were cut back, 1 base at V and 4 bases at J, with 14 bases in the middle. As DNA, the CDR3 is TGTGCCAGCAGCCAAGCTCACCTGACTGGTTACGAGCAGTACTTC. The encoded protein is CASSQAHLTGYEQYF.

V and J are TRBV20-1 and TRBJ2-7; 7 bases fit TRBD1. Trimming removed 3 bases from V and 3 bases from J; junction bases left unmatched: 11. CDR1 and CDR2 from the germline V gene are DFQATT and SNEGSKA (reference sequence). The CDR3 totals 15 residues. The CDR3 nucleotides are TGCAGTGCTAGCTCCCTGGGTTCAGGGGGCTACGAGCAGTACTTC. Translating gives CSASSLGSGGYEQYF.

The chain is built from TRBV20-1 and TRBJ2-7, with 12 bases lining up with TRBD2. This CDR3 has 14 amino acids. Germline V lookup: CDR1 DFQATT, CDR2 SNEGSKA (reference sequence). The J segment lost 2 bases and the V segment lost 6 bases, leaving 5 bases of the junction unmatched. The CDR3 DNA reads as TGCAGTGCCCTGACTAGCGGGAGAGCCTACGAGCAGTACTTC. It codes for CSALTSGRAYEQYF.

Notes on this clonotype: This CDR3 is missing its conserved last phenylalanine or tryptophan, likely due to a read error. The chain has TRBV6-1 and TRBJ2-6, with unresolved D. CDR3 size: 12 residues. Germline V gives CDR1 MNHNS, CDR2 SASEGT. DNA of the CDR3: TGTGGAGCTTGGTCTGGGGCCAACGTCCTGACTCTC. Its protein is CGAWSGANVLTL.

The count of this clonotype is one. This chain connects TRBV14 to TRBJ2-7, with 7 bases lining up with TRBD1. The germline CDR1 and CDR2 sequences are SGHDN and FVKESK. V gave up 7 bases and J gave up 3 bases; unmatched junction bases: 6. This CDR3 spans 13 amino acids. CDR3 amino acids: CASKDRVGYEQYF. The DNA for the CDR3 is TGTGCCAGCAAAGACAGGGTAGGCTACGAGCAGTACTTC.

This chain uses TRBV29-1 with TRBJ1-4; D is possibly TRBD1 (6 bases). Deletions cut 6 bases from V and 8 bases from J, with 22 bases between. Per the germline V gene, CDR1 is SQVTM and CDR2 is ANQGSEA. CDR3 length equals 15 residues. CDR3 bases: TGCAGCGTAGGAACGGAGACAGGAGGAGGGGAAAAACTGTTTTTT. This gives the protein CSVGTETGGGEKLFF.

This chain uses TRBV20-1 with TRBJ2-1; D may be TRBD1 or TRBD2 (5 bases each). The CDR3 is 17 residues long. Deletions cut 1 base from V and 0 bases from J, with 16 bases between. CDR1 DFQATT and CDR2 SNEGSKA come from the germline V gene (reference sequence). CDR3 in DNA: TGCAGTGCTAGAGGATTAGGACGGGGCGGCTCCTACAATGAGCAGTTCTTC. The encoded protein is CSARGLGRGGSYNEQFF.

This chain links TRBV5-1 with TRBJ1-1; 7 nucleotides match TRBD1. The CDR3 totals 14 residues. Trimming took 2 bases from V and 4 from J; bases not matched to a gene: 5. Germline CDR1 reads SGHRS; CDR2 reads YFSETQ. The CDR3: CASSLTGVFTEAFF. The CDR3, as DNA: TGCGCCAGCAGCTTAACAGGGGTGTTCACTGAAGCTTTCTTT.

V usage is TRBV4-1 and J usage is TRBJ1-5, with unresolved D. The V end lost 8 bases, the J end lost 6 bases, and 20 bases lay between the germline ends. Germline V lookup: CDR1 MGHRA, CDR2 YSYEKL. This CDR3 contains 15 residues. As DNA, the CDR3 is TGCGCCAGCGGCCCATCAGTGATGGGATCTCAGCCCCAGCATTTT. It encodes CASGPSVMGSQPQHF.

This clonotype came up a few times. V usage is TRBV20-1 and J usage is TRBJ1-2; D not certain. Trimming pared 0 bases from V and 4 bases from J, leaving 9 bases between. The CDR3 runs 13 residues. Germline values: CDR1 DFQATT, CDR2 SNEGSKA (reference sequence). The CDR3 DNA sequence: TGCAGTGCTAGAGATAGGAAGACCTATGGCTACACCTTC. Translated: CSARDRKTYGYTF.

The CDR3 is CASSLLTGDNSPLHF. In DNA, the CDR3 is TGTGCCAGCAGCTTATTAACAGGGGATAATTCACCCCTCCACTTT. The chain carries TRBV7-2 and TRBJ1-6; 7 bases map to TRBD1. The J segment lost 5 bases and the V segment lost 2 bases, leaving 3 bases of the junction unmatched. Germline V gene lookup returns CDR1 SGHTA and CDR2 FQGNSA. The CDR3 has 15 amino acids.

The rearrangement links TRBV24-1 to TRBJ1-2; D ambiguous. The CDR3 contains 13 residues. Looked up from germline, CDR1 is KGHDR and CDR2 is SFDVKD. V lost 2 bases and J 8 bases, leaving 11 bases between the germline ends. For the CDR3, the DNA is TGTGCCACCAGTGATTCAGGAAGGCGCGGCTACACCTTC. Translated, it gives CATSDSGRRGYTF.

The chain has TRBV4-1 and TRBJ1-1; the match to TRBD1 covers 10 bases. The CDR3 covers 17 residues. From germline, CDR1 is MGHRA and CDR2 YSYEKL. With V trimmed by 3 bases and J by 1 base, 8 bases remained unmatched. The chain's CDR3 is CASSQRTTGGTNTEAFF. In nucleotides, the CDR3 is TGCGCCAGCAGCCAGAGAACGACAGGGGGCACGAACACTGAAGCTTTCTTT.

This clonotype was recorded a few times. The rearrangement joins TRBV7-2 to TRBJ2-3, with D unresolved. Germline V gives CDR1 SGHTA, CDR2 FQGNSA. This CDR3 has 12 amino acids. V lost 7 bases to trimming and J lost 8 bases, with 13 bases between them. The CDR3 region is CASTEDDRTQYF. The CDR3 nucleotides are TGTGCCAGCACCGAGGACGACCGTACGCAGTATTTT.

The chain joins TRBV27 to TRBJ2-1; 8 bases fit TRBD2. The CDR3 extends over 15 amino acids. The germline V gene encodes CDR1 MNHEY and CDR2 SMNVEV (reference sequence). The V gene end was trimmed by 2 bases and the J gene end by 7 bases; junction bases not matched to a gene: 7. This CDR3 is CASSLGGRMRNEQFF. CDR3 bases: TGTGCCAGCAGTTTAGGCGGGAGGATGCGAAATGAGCAGTTCTTC.